This T cell receptor (beta chain) came from a study of beta chain features in type 1 diabetes. About the research overall: Comparable age, gender and cell yields were observed in patients relative to healthy donors. Examination of sorted cells across all samples involved around 98 million cells. Whole-study findings and limits: Moderately but significantly shorter TCRB CDR3s were found in Type 1 diabetes patients in all four CD4+ subsets.

The CDR3 spans 13 residues. Germline-derived CDR1 and CDR2 are SEHNR and FQNEAQ (reference sequence). The ends were cut back, 5 bases at V and 5 bases at J, with 12 bases in the middle. Turning to this clone: No antigen is known for it.

Expressed TCRB transcripts got sequenced, as all isolated RNA was reverse transcribed. Sequenced by immunoSEQ multiplex PCR; TCRdb stores in-frame clones only, minus some. The sample consists of about 620,000 clones, around 15% of them appearing once. Sequenced: naive CD4+ T cells from blood. This chain joins TRBV7-9 and TRBJ2-5; D could derive from TRBD1 or TRBD2 (5 bases each). This TCR came from a man aged 18-30 years in good health. The CDR3 DNA reads as TGTGCCAGCAGCCGAGGGGTTCGGGAGACCCAGTACTTC. It codes for CASSRGVRETQYF.